This T cell receptor (beta chain) came from a study of shared clonotypes between healthy human individuals. General study points: About 5% was the fraction of naive CD4 clonotypes found shared across several donors. Estimated richness was generally greater in naive than memory subsets.

The CDR3 runs 14 residues. CDR1 and CDR2 from the germline V gene are LNHDA and SQIVND (reference sequence). Losses at the gene ends were 4 bases for V and 4 bases for J; bases not matched to a gene: 3. Data came from immunoSEQ multiplex PCR; TCRdb stores just in-frame clones and leaves some out. There are more than 2 million clones in the sample; about 93% occur only once, and around 1.7% lies in the top ten. Of note for this clone: Its cognate antigen is unknown.

Terminally differentiated effector memory CD45RA+ cells were excluded from the naive CD8 cells, which were CD45RO-negative and positively selected for CCR7. The V call is TRBV19, the J call TRBJ1-5, with TRBD1 matching over 8 bases. The sequence was obtained from a man aged 18 to 30 in good health. Some clones in this sample may be carry-over from other donors' samples. Sample: naive CD8+ T cells from PBMCs. The DNA of the CDR3 is TGTGCCAGTAGTAGCTACAGGGGGAATCAGCCCCAGCATTTT. Translating it yields CASSSYRGNQPQHF.